This entry concerns a single TCR beta chain. This entry is derived from a study of blood T cell repertoires in COVID-19. Study-level information: Donors in the United States, Italy and Spain gave samples during acute or convalescent COVID-19.

Germline V lookup: CDR1 SEHNR, CDR2 FQNEAQ (reference sequence). Deletions cut 7 bases from V and 4 bases from J, with 16 bases between. This CDR3 has 14 amino acids. As processed by the authors: Amplified reference gene primers provided the basis for estimating nucleated cell counts. Clones were read by immunoSEQ multiplex PCR, and TCRdb kept only the in-frame ones, dropping some. That table furnishes V, J and clone size, whereas the DNA furnished D and trimming. Of roughly 300,000 clones in the sample, around 81% were seen once. The sample consisted of peripheral blood. This chain links TRBV7-9 with TRBJ1-2, with a possible D match to TRBD1 (6 bases). This TCR derives from a woman between 55 and 75 years old with active or convalescent COVID-19. CDR3 nucleotide sequence: TGTGCCAGCACCACCTCACAGGGCTTCTATGGCTACACCTTC. Encoded protein: CASTTSQGFYGYTF.